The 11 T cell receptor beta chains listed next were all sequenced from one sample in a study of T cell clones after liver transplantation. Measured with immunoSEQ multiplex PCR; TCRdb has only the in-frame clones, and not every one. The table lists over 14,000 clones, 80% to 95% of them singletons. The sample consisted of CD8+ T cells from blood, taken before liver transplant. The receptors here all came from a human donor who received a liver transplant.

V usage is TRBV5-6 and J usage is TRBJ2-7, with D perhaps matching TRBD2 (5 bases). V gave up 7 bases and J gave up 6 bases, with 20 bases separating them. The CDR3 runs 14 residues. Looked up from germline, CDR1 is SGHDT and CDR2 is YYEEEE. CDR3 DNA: TGTGCCAGCTCCCCCCCGGGGTATAGAGGCGAGCAGTACTTC. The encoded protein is CASSPPGYRGEQYF.

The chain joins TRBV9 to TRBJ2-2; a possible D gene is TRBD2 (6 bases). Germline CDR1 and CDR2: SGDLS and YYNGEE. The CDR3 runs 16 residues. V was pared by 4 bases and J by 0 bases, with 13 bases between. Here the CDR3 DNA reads TGTGCCAGCAGCCCTAGGGGCGGGGCGAACACCGGGGAGCTGTTTTTT. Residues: CASSPRGGANTGELFF.

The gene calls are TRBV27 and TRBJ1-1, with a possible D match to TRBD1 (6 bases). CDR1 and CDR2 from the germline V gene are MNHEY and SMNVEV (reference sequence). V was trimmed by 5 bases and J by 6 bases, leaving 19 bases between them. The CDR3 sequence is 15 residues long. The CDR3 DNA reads TGTGCCAGCAGTCCCCCGGGGCAGGGGAGAGCTGAAGCTTTCTTT. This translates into CASSPPGQGRAEAFF.

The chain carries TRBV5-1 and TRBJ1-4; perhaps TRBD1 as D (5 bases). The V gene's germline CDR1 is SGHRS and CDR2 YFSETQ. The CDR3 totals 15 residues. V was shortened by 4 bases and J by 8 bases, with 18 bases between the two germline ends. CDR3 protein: CASSGPLGQGEKLFF. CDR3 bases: TGCGCCAGCAGCGGACCCCTCGGGCAGGGAGAAAAACTGTTTTTT.

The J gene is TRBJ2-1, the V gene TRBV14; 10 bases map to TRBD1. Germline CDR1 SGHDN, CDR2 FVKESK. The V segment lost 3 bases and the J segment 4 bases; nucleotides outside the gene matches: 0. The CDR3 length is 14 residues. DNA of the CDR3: TGTGCCAGCAGCCAGGGACAGGGGTACAATGAGCAGTTCTTC. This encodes CASSQGQGYNEQFF.

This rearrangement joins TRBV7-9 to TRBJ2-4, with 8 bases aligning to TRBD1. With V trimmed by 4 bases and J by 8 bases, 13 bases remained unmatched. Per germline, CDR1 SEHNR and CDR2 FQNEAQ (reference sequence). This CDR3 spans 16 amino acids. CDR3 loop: CASSSILDREGYIQYF. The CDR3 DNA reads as TGTGCCAGCAGCTCGATCTTGGACAGGGAAGGGTACATTCAGTACTTC.

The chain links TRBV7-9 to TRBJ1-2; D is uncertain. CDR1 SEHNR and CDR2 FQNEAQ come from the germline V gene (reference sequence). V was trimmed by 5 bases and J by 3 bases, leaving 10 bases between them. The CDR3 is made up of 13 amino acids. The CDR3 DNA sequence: TGTGCCAGCAGCCTATCGGACTACTATGGCTACACCTTC. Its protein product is CASSLSDYYGYTF.

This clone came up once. The CDR3 sequence is CATSRAQYNEQFF. CDR3 DNA: TGTGCCACCAGCAGAGCTCAGTACAATGAGCAGTTCTTC. J is TRBJ2-1 and V is TRBV15; D not resolved. CDR3 size: 13 residues. V was trimmed by 1 base and J by 4 bases, leaving 5 bases between them. Per the germline V gene, CDR1 is LNHNV and CDR2 is YYDKDF (reference sequence).

CDR3 sequence: CASSLGLEGLTNEQYF. CDR3 nucleotides: TGTGCCAGCAGCTTAGGCCTCGAGGGGTTGACAAACGAGCAGTACTTC. The chain carries TRBV13 and TRBJ2-7; D might be TRBD1 or TRBD2, each matching 5 bases. The CDR3 loop spans 16 amino acids. Germline assignment: CDR1 PRHDT and CDR2 FYEKMQ (reference sequence). V shed 0 bases and J shed 5 bases, with 17 bases lying between them.

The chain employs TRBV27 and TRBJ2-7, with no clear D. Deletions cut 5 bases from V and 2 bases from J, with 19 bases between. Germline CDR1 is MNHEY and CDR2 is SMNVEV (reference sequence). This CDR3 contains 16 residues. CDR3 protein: CASSLDFSVNTYEQYF. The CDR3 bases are TGTGCCAGCAGTCTAGATTTTTCAGTCAACACCTACGAGCAGTACTTC.

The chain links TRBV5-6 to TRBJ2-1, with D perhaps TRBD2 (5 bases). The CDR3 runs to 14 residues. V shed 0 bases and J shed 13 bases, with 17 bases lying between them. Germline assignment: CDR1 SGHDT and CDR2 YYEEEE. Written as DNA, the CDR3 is TGTGCCAGCAGCTTGGGTGGCGGAGCGGCAGTTCAGTTCTTC. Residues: CASSLGGGAAVQFF.